One and the same sample provided the 4 T cell receptor beta chains below, sequenced in a study of cytomegalovirus exposure and HLA in healthy donors. Use of 60 Vbeta and 13 Jbeta primers characterized the PCR. Profiled with immunoSEQ multiplex PCR; TCRdb holds only in-frame clones, not every one. Here the sample spans under 250,000 clones, approximately 79% being singletons. Sequencing used PBMCs. These receptor sequences come from a woman in her 30s in good health and CMV-seropositive.

This clone appeared a single time. CDR3 nucleotide sequence: TGTGCCAGCAGCTCTATGGGACTAGCGGGCGCCGGGGAGCTGTTTTTT. Protein sequence: CASSSMGLAGAGELFF. The V call is TRBV11-2, the J call TRBJ2-2; 12 nucleotides align to TRBD2. The V gene end was trimmed by 4 bases and the J gene end by 6 bases; junction bases not matched to a gene: 6. The CDR3 totals 16 residues. CDR1 SGHAT and CDR2 FQNNGV come from the germline V gene. Combining the CDR3 with reference TRBV11-2 and TRBJ2-2 gives the whole variable domain EAGVAQSPRYKIIEKRQSVAFWCNPISGHATLYWYQQILGQGPKLLIQFQNNGVVDDSQLPKDRFSAERLKGVDSTLKIQPAKLEDSAVYLCASSSMGLAGAGELFFGEGSRLTVL.

The table lists this clone with a few counts. The CDR3: CASSEALGAGNTIYF. In DNA form, the CDR3 reads TGTGCCAGCAGTGAAGCGCTTGGAGCTGGAAACACCATATATTTT. The J gene is TRBJ1-3, the V gene TRBV6-1; D gene unclear. CDR3 length equals 15 residues. V lost 0 bases, J lost 2 bases, and 8 bases lay in between. CDR1 is MNHNS, CDR2 SASEGT, per germline.

This clone was recorded a few times. The rearrangement uses TRBV6-7 and TRBJ2-5; tentative D call: TRBD1 (6 bases). TRBV6-7 is an ORF, and what it does is uncertain. The CDR3 has 17 residues. V gave up 11 bases and J gave up 0 bases, with 25 bases separating them. CDR3: CARTALQESAYQETQYF. CDR3 nucleotides: TGTGCCCGGACAGCCCTACAGGAGTCAGCGTACCAAGAGACCCAGTACTTC.

The CDR3 DNA follows: TGTGCCAGCAGTTCCGACATCGGGAGCCAGTACTTC. Translating it yields CASSSDIGSQYF. The chain is built from TRBV6-5 and TRBJ2-4; D is perhaps TRBD2 (6 bases). CDR3 length: 12 amino acids. Trimming removed 4 bases from V and 13 bases from J, with 14 bases in between. The germline CDR1 and CDR2 sequences are MNHEY and SVGAGI.